This TCR beta chain was found in a study of T cell clonotyping in hematopoietic cell transplantation. The time point here: recipient sample about 28 days before transplant, after cytoreduction. Samples: about 28 days before transplant, then days 30, 100 and 180 after. The V gene's germline CDR1 is LGHNA and CDR2 YSLEER. The ends were cut back, 3 bases at V and 5 bases at J, with 14 bases in the middle. CDR3 length: 14 residues. TCRdb's copy holds only in-frame clones and misses some; the assay was immunoSEQ multiplex PCR. The table has over 15,000 clones, roughly 93% seen once. V gene TRBV4-3 combines with J gene TRBJ2-7, with D possibly TRBD1 on 5 matching bases. This specimen was peripheral blood mononuclear cells, taken before stem cell transplant. The receptor's source is a man between 18 and 35 years old with biphenotypic leukemia. Some clones in this sample may be carry-over from other donors' samples. DNA of the CDR3: TGCGCCAGCAGCCACGTGCTGGACACCCACGAGCAGTACTTC. Its protein product is CASSHVLDTHEQYF.